These T cell receptor beta chains were read from a single sample in a study of blood T cell repertoires in COVID-19. This table comes from immunoSEQ multiplex PCR, and its TCRdb copy is limited to in-frame clones, with some not included. The sample lists fewer than 200,000 clones; around four fifths were seen once. The sequenced material came from peripheral blood. Source of these receptors: a man aged 40-49 years who had recovered from COVID-19. The CDR3 runs from the conserved cysteine through the conserved F or W. The order of the fields is V gene, CDR3 length, J gene, clone size, D gene, CDR3 protein, CDR3 DNA. The D gene is left open where the match is weak. A clone size is listed for some rows: how often the clone was seen (once, few, many), or a class if it is expanded.

V gene: TRBV6-5; CDR3 length: 15; J gene: TRBJ1-3; clone size: -; D gene: -; CDR3 protein: CASSSPHRAGNTIYF; CDR3 DNA: TGTGCCAGCAGTTCTCCTCACAGGGCGGGAAACACCATATATTTT
V gene: TRBV28; CDR3 length: 15; J gene: TRBJ1-5; clone size: -; D gene: TRBD1; CDR3 protein: CASVGGTGVNQPQHF; CDR3 DNA: TGTGCCAGCGTTGGGGGGACAGGGGTTAACCAGCCCCAGCATTTT
V gene: TRBV9; CDR3 length: 16; J gene: TRBJ1-1; clone size: few; D gene: -; CDR3 protein: CASSVGVGGRGTEAFF; CDR3 DNA: TGTGCCAGCAGCGTAGGTGTGGGAGGGCGCGGCACTGAAGCTTTCTTT
V gene: TRBV7-9; CDR3 length: 15; J gene: TRBJ2-1; clone size: -; D gene: TRBD2; CDR3 protein: CASSEIRDYDNEQFF; CDR3 DNA: TGTGCCAGCAGCGAAATCCGGGACTATGACAATGAGCAGTTCTTC
V gene: TRBV5-4; CDR3 length: 14; J gene: TRBJ2-2; clone size: -; D gene: -; CDR3 protein: CASSFTGGGGELFF; CDR3 DNA: TGTGCCAGCAGCTTTACGGGGGGCGGCGGGGAGCTGTTTTTT
V gene: TRBV11-3; CDR3 length: 17; J gene: TRBJ2-1; clone size: few; D gene: -; CDR3 protein: CASSLGRRGSFYNEQFF; CDR3 DNA: TGTGCCAGCAGCCTAGGACGGAGGGGAAGCTTTTACAATGAGCAGTTCTTC
V gene: TRBV28; CDR3 length: 16; J gene: TRBJ2-1; clone size: -; D gene: TRBD2; CDR3 protein: CASSLWASGTYNEQFF; CDR3 DNA: TGTGCCAGCAGTTTATGGGCTAGCGGGACCTACAATGAGCAGTTCTTC
V gene: TRBV11-2; CDR3 length: 15; J gene: TRBJ2-7; clone size: -; D gene: -; CDR3 protein: CASSLAWGAHYEQYF; CDR3 DNA: TGTGCCAGCAGCTTAGCTTGGGGCGCCCACTACGAGCAGTACTTC
V gene: TRBV4-1; CDR3 length: 15; J gene: TRBJ2-7; clone size: -; D gene: -; CDR3 protein: CASSLYAAIPNEQYF; CDR3 DNA: TGCGCCAGCAGCCTTTACGCGGCAATTCCTAACGAGCAGTACTTC
V gene: TRBV6-5; CDR3 length: 13; J gene: TRBJ2-2; clone size: -; D gene: -; CDR3 protein: CASRGGGGGELFF; CDR3 DNA: TGTGCCAGCAGAGGGGGGGGCGGCGGGGAGCTGTTTTTT
V gene: TRBV21-1; CDR3 length: 14; J gene: TRBJ1-3; clone size: -; D gene: -; CDR3 protein: CASSTSTGVDTIYF; CDR3 DNA: TGTGCCAGCAGCACGTCGACAGGGGTGGACACCATATATTTT
V gene: TRBV2; CDR3 length: 14; J gene: TRBJ1-2; clone size: -; D gene: TRBD1; CDR3 protein: CASSGDRPSSGYTF; CDR3 DNA: TGTGCCAGCAGTGGGGACAGACCGAGTAGCGGCTACACCTTC
V gene: TRBV11-2; CDR3 length: 18; J gene: TRBJ2-3; clone size: few; D gene: -; CDR3 protein: CASSPRTGLLTSTDTQYF; CDR3 DNA: TGTGCCAGCAGCCCGAGGACAGGACTACTTACTAGCACAGATACGCAGTATTTT
V gene: TRBV5-3; CDR3 length: 16; J gene: TRBJ1-5; clone size: -; D gene: TRBD1; CDR3 protein: CAGQDRGSVGNQPQHF; CDR3 DNA: TGTGCCGGCCAGGACAGGGGGTCAGTCGGCAATCAGCCCCAGCATTTT
V gene: TRBV7-2; CDR3 length: 15; J gene: TRBJ2-5; clone size: -; D gene: -; CDR3 protein: CASSLVRGDSETQYF; CDR3 DNA: TGTGCCAGCAGCTTAGTCAGGGGGGATTCGGAGACCCAGTACTTC
V gene: TRBV28; CDR3 length: 12; J gene: TRBJ1-2; clone size: few; D gene: TRBD1; CDR3 protein: CASSLTGYGYTF; CDR3 DNA: TGTGCCAGCAGTTTGACAGGGTATGGCTACACCTTC
V gene: TRBV2; CDR3 length: 16; J gene: TRBJ1-5; clone size: -; D gene: -; CDR3 protein: CASSEVGGNVGQPQHF; CDR3 DNA: TGTGCCAGCAGTGAAGTGGGAGGTAACGTGGGTCAGCCCCAGCATTTT
V gene: TRBV4-3; CDR3 length: 14; J gene: TRBJ2-1; clone size: few; D gene: TRBD1; CDR3 protein: CASSRRQGSNEQFF; CDR3 DNA: TGCGCCAGCAGCCGGAGACAGGGTTCGAATGAGCAGTTCTTC
V gene: TRBV2; CDR3 length: 14; J gene: TRBJ1-1; clone size: -; D gene: TRBD1; CDR3 protein: CASSINRGNDEAFF; CDR3 DNA: TGTGCCAGCAGCATTAACAGGGGGAACGATGAAGCTTTCTTT
V gene: TRBV5-1; CDR3 length: 12; J gene: TRBJ2-7; clone size: -; D gene: -; CDR3 protein: CASSLNLGEQYF; CDR3 DNA: TGCGCCAGCAGCTTGAATCTAGGCGAGCAGTACTTC
V gene: TRBV4-3; CDR3 length: 15; J gene: TRBJ2-7; clone size: -; D gene: -; CDR3 protein: CASSQEGALAYEQYF; CDR3 DNA: TGCGCCAGCAGCCAAGAAGGGGCGCTAGCCTACGAGCAGTACTTC
V gene: TRBV4-3; CDR3 length: 16; J gene: TRBJ2-3; clone size: -; D gene: TRBD2; CDR3 protein: CASSQVGSSGTYTQYF; CDR3 DNA: TGCGCCAGCAGCCAAGTAGGCTCTAGCGGGACTTATACGCAGTATTTT
V gene: TRBV7-2; CDR3 length: 13; J gene: TRBJ2-5; clone size: many; D gene: TRBD1; CDR3 protein: CASSSGTVGTQYF; CDR3 DNA: TGTGCCAGCAGCTCAGGGACAGTGGGGACCCAGTACTTC